The 22 T cell receptor beta chains presented below share a single source sample, sequenced in a study of cytomegalovirus exposure and HLA in healthy donors. With 60 Vbeta and 13 Jbeta primers, the PCR was carried out. The table came from immunoSEQ multiplex PCR; TCRdb's copy has only in-frame clones and leaves some out. The sample contains more than 65,000 clones, approximately 79% of which appear only once. Source material: PBMCs. These receptors came from a female donor in good health and CMV-seronegative.

This chain uses TRBV7-8 with TRBJ2-3; D perhaps matches TRBD2 (5 bases). Trimming shortened V by 2 bases and J by 4 bases, and 19 bases separated the two germline ends. CDR3 length equals 17 residues. Looked up from germline, CDR1 is SGHVS and CDR2 is FQNEAQ. The CDR3, as DNA: TGTGCCAGCAGCTTAAGGTTGTCAGCGGCTAGCTCAGATACGCAGTATTTT. Translation: CASSLRLSAASSDTQYF.

This clone has only one observation. The genes are TRBV25-1 and TRBJ2-3; possible D gene TRBD1, 6 bases. Trimming took off 7 bases at V and 1 base at J, with 9 bases between the two ends. There are 13 residues in the CDR3. Germline lookup yields CDR1 MGHDK and CDR2 SYGVNS. The CDR3 sequence is CASTRQGTDTQYF. CDR3 nucleotides: TGTGCCAGCACCCGACAGGGCACAGATACGCAGTATTTT.

This clone occurred a few times. V usage is TRBV5-1 and J usage is TRBJ1-1; possible D gene TRBD1, 5 bases. V shed 2 bases and J shed 5 bases, with 13 bases lying between them. Germline V gene data show CDR1 as SGHRS and CDR2 as YFSETQ. The length of the CDR3 is 14 residues. CDR3 bases: TGCGCCAGCAGCTTCCCGGGGGTGGAGACTGAAGCTTTCTTT. Residues: CASSFPGVETEAFF.

This CDR3 reads CASRTGGGGGETQYF. Written as DNA, the CDR3 is TGTGCCAGCAGGACAGGGGGCGGGGGAGGAGAGACCCAGTACTTC. The chain carries TRBV28 and TRBJ2-5, with 10 nucleotides matching TRBD1. The CDR3 has 15 amino acids. Losses at the gene ends were 6 bases for V and 4 bases for J; bases not matched to a gene: 8. Germline loops: CDR1 MDHEN, CDR2 SYDVKM.

The chain uses TRBV7-3 and TRBJ1-4; a weak D match, TRBD1 (6 bases). V lost 1 base to trimming and J lost 1 base, with 13 bases between them. Germline values: CDR1 SGHTA, CDR2 FQGTGA. This CDR3 is 17 amino acids long. This chain's CDR3 is CASSLRGGPETNEKLFF. CDR3 bases: TGTGCCAGCAGCTTAAGGGGGGGGCCAGAAACTAATGAAAAACTGTTTTTT.

V gene TRBV9 combines with J gene TRBJ2-5; 7 bases match TRBD1. Losses at the gene ends were 4 bases for V and 5 bases for J; bases not matched to a gene: 5. CDR1 and CDR2 from the germline V gene are SGDLS and YYNGEE. The CDR3 consists of 13 residues. This CDR3 reads CASSPRQGETQYF. As DNA, the CDR3 is TGTGCCAGCAGCCCTAGACAGGGTGAGACCCAGTACTTC.

J is TRBJ1-1 and V is TRBV5-4; D not resolved. The CDR3 extends over 17 amino acids. Germline V CDR1 and CDR2: SGHNT, YYREEE (reference sequence). The V end lost 2 bases, the J end lost 0 bases, and 17 bases lay between the germline ends. CDR3 in DNA: TGTGCCAGCAGCTTTGCCCGGGGATCTGGGATGAACACTGAAGCTTTCTTT. It specifies CASSFARGSGMNTEAFF.

V usage is TRBV27 and J usage is TRBJ1-4; D ambiguous. The germline gives CDR1 MNHEY, CDR2 SMNVEV (reference sequence). The V and J ends lost 3 bases and 6 bases respectively, with 17 bases between them. This CDR3 has 16 residues. DNA for the CDR3: TGTGCCAGCAGTTTTACCCGTGTCAGAGGAGATGAAAAACTGTTTTTT. Its translation is CASSFTRVRGDEKLFF.

This clone was counted a single time. The CDR3 loop is CASQGGGGTDTQYF. The DNA of the CDR3 is TGCGCCAGCCAAGGGGGGGGAGGAACAGATACGCAGTATTTT. The chain employs TRBV5-1 and TRBJ2-3, with D maybe TRBD2 (7 bases). Trimming stripped 7 bases from V and 3 bases from J, with 15 bases between. This CDR3 is 14 amino acids long. Germline CDR1 reads SGHRS; CDR2 reads YFSETQ.

The J gene is TRBJ2-5, the V gene TRBV10-1; D gene uncertain. The CDR3 extends over 14 amino acids. Between the trimmed V and J ends, which lost 3 bases and 2 bases, there was a span of 10 bases. Germline CDR1 WNHNN, CDR2 SYGVQD (reference sequence). Here the CDR3 DNA reads TGCGCCAGCAGTGACGGCGGAGTACAAGAGACCCAGTACTTC. Encoded protein: CASSDGGVQETQYF.

The chain recombines TRBV5-4 with TRBJ2-2; TRBD2 matches at 16 bases. With V trimmed by 3 bases and J by 0 bases, 8 bases remained unmatched. The length of the CDR3 is 20 residues. CDR1 SGHNT and CDR2 YYREEE come from the germline V gene (reference sequence). The CDR3 DNA reads TGTGCCAGCAGCTCCCGGTCGGGACTAGCGGGAGGGACGAACACCGGGGAGCTGTTTTTT. It specifies CASSSRSGLAGGTNTGELFF.

The chain carries TRBV6-5 and TRBJ2-7; 9 bases fit TRBD1. V lost 5 bases and J lost 4; bases outside the gene matches: 9. The length of the CDR3 is 15 residues. Germline V gene data show CDR1 as MNHEY and CDR2 as SVGAGI. The CDR3 DNA follows: TGTGCCAGCAGTCCATGGGACAGGGTAGGGTACGAGCAGTACTTC. Translated, it gives CASSPWDRVGYEQYF.

This chain joins TRBV11-2 and TRBJ2-7, with 12 nucleotides matching TRBD2. Germline trimming cut 1 base from V and 12 bases from J; bases unmatched to any gene: 7. Germline-derived CDR1 and CDR2 are SGHAT and FQNNGV. The CDR3 has 14 residues. The CDR3 reads CASSLGTSGAMGYF. In DNA, the CDR3 is TGTGCCAGCAGCTTAGGGACTAGCGGGGCCATGGGGTACTTC. The entire variable domain, with the rest obtained from reference TRBV11-2 and TRBJ2-7, is as follows: EAGVAQSPRYKIIEKRQSVAFWCNPISGHATLYWYQQILGQGPKLLIQFQNNGVVDDSQLPKDRFSAERLKGVDSTLKIQPAKLEDSAVYLCASSLGTSGAMGYFGPGTRLTVT.

The rearrangement uses TRBV9 and TRBJ2-1; TRBD2 matches at 8 bases. Germline CDR1 is SGDLS and CDR2 is YYNGEE. This CDR3 spans 16 amino acids. The ends lost 0 bases at V and 4 bases at J; junction bases unmatched: 6. CDR3 region: CASSVEGTSRYNEQFF. In DNA form, the CDR3 reads TGTGCCAGCAGCGTAGAGGGGACTAGTAGGTACAATGAGCAGTTCTTC.

This clone was observed a single time. This chain links TRBV19 with TRBJ2-3, with TRBD1 matching 8 bases. The trim removed 5 bases at V and 5 bases at J, leaving 9 bases unmatched. Germline lookup yields CDR1 LNHDA and CDR2 SQIVND (reference sequence). This CDR3 is built from 15 residues. CDR3 nucleotide sequence: TGTGCCAGTAGTCCGACAGGGGATCCAAGAGATACGCAGTATTTT. This sequence encodes CASSPTGDPRDTQYF.

This chain links TRBV25-1 with TRBJ2-7; the match to TRBD2 covers 11 bases. Germline V lookup: CDR1 MGHDK, CDR2 SYGVNS. J lost 0 bases, V lost 9 bases, and 4 bases had no gene match. This CDR3 has 14 amino acids. The CDR3 here is CASTGTSGSYEQYF. The CDR3 bases are TGTGCCAGTACCGGGACTAGCGGCTCCTACGAGCAGTACTTC.

This clone has only one observation. The DNA of the CDR3 is TGTGCCAGCAGTTTAAGGGGACTAGTCCCCTACGAGCAGTACTTC. Translation: CASSLRGLVPYEQYF. The V call is TRBV27, the J call TRBJ2-7; 8 bases agree with TRBD2. Germline CDR1 reads MNHEY; CDR2 reads SMNVEV (reference sequence). J was trimmed by 2 bases and V by 2 bases; bases with no gene match: 5. The CDR3 contains 15 residues.

Only a few counts were recorded for this clone. This chain joins TRBV10-3 and TRBJ2-3, with 11 bases that match TRBD2. The germline V gene encodes CDR1 ENHRY and CDR2 SYGVKD. CDR3 length: 19 amino acids. V dropped 5 bases and J dropped 2; count of bases not matched to a gene: 15. CDR3 nucleotide sequence: TGTGCCATCAGTCCGGCTCCGGGACTAGCGGAAAGTCCCACAGATACGCAGTATTTT. This codes for CAISPAPGLAESPTDTQYF.

The chain joins TRBV4-1 to TRBJ2-3; the D gene is possibly TRBD1 (6 bases). The V end lost 2 bases, the J end lost 3 bases, and 15 bases lay between the germline ends. Germline CDR1 is MGHRA and CDR2 is YSYEKL. The CDR3 runs 16 residues. The CDR3 DNA reads as TGCGCCAGCAGCCAATTGGGCGGAACAGGGACAGATACGCAGTATTTT. It specifies CASSQLGGTGTDTQYF.

This clone has more than one count but fewer than ten. This rearrangement joins TRBV5-1 to TRBJ1-1; TRBD1 is a possible D gene (5 bases). Germline lookup yields CDR1 SGHRS and CDR2 YFSETQ. The V gene lost 0 bases and the J gene lost 3 bases, with 18 bases spanning the gap. The CDR3 runs 17 residues. CDR3 sequence (DNA): TGCGCCAGCAGCTTGGCCCGGGACGCCGCGGGGGACACTGAAGCTTTCTTT. Translating gives CASSLARDAAGDTEAFF.

This chain links TRBV6-5 with TRBJ1-5; D not resolved. V dropped 2 bases and J dropped 5 bases, with 7 bases sitting between them. CDR3 size: 13 residues. The germline V gene encodes CDR1 MNHEY and CDR2 SVGAGI. The CDR3 coding sequence is TGTGCCAGCAGTTACAGTCGGGATCAGCCCCAGCATTTT. As protein: CASSYSRDQPQHF.

The rearrangement joins TRBV9 to TRBJ2-3; 13 nucleotides agree with TRBD2. Germline assignment: CDR1 SGDLS and CDR2 YYNGEE. The CDR3 runs to 16 residues. V dropped 4 bases and J dropped 2; count of bases not matched to a gene: 4. CDR3 sequence: CASSPGTSGITDTQYF. In DNA, the CDR3 is TGTGCCAGCAGCCCGGGGACTAGCGGGATCACAGATACGCAGTATTTT. The full variable domain, rest sourced from reference TRBV9 and TRBJ2-3, is DSGVTQTPKHLITATGQRVTLRCSPRSGDLSVYWYQQSLDQGLQFLIQYYNGEERAKGNILERFSAQQFPDLHSELNLSSLELGDSALYFCASSPGTSGITDTQYFGPGTRLTVL.